The T cell receptor beta chain under discussion was sequenced for a study of blood T cell repertoires in COVID-19. The CDR3 spans 15 residues. V gave up 0 bases and J gave up 6 bases; unmatched junction bases: 1. Germline V gives CDR1 SEHNR, CDR2 FQNEAQ (reference sequence). Assay used: immunoSEQ multiplex PCR; TCRdb lists only in-frame clones, some missing. The data hold about 310,000 clones, with 90% observed a single time. The origin of this receptor is a woman between 18 and 30 years old with acute COVID-19. This chain joins TRBV7-9 and TRBJ2-1; TRBD2 matches 11 bases. Sequencing input: PBMCs or T cells enriched from blood (not recorded which). Here the CDR3 DNA reads TGTGCCAGCAGCTTAGCGACTAGCGGGACCAATGAGCAGTTCTTC. Protein sequence: CASSLATSGTNEQFF.